The 8 T cell receptor beta chains listed next were all sequenced from one sample in a study of low-dose radiotherapy and immunotherapy resistance in tumors. TRAV- and TRBV-specific primers were used for first-strand cDNA, which covered alpha and beta chains. Using a constant-region primer together with a V-primer adapter, TCRs were subjected to about 20 PCR cycles of amplification. TCRdb ran MiXCR on the reads and lists one entry per CDR3 protein. This table holds tens of thousands of distinct CDR3 sequences, roughly 19% found once. The time point denotes: after trial treatment. Treatment: LDRT plus nivolumab, ipilimumab, low-dose cyclophosphamide and aspirin (RACIN trial). The input for sequencing was PBMCs, taken after low-dose radiotherapy plus immunotherapy. These receptors all come from a female donor with ovarian cancer.

This chain's CDR3 is CASSYSLAGAPYNEQFF. In nucleotides, the CDR3 is TGTGCCAGCAGTTACTCGCTAGCGGGAGCACCCTACAATGAGCAGTTCTTC. The chain is built from TRBV6-8 and TRBJ2-1; 10 bases are a match to TRBD2. The V gene end was trimmed by 0 bases and the J gene end by 2 bases; junction bases not matched to a gene: 4. The germline CDR1 and CDR2 sequences are MNHGY and SAAAGT. CDR3 length equals 17 residues.

In regard to this clonotype: A far more abundant clone sits one base away, making this likely a read error. The rearrangement links TRBV5-1 to TRBJ2-5, with TRBD2 matching over 8 bases. Germline V gene sequence: CDR1 SGHRS, CDR2 YFSETQ. This CDR3 region has 15 residues. V was pared by 2 bases and J by 11 bases, with 14 bases of the junction left unmatched. CDR3 amino acids: CASSLQAGAYNEQYF. CDR3 in DNA: TGCGCCAGCAGCTTACAAGCGGGAGCCTACAATGAGCAGTACTTC.

This clonotype was detected many times. This chain uses TRBV18 with TRBJ1-3; D is uncertain. The germline V and J ends were trimmed by 6 bases and 2 bases, with 11 bases remaining between them. In germline, CDR1 is KGHSH, CDR2 LQKENI. This CDR3 comprises 14 residues. This CDR3 is CASSLGRTGNTIYF. The CDR3 region has the DNA TGTGCCAGCTCTCTGGGCCGAACTGGAAACACCATATATTTT.

This clonotype was seen more than once but under ten times. The chain links TRBV6-6 to TRBJ1-3; D may be TRBD1 (5 bases). Germline V gives CDR1 MNHNY, CDR2 SVGAGI (reference sequence). V dropped 0 bases and J dropped 4 bases, with 19 bases sitting between them. The CDR3 spans 18 residues. CDR3 nucleotide sequence: TGTGCCAGCAGTTACTCACAGACTCCAGGGAGATCCGGAAACACCATATATTTT. It encodes CASSYSQTPGRSGNTIYF.

This clonotype turned up a few times. This chain's CDR3 is CASSSGSTANTGELFF. The CDR3 coding sequence is TGTGCCAGCAGCTCCGGGAGTACAGCGAACACCGGGGAGCTGTTTTTT. V and J are TRBV9 and TRBJ2-2; a possible D gene is TRBD2 (6 bases). The CDR3 extends over 16 amino acids. V was clipped by 4 bases and J by 0 bases, with 13 bases between them. Germline V gene sequence: CDR1 SGDLS, CDR2 YYNGEE.

This clonotype occurred many times. This chain joins TRBV6-2 or TRBV6-3 and TRBJ1-4, with D hard to call. The CDR3 loop spans 12 amino acids. Germline V gene lookup returns CDR1 MNHEY and CDR2 SVGEGT. The V end was cut by 5 bases, the J end by 5 bases, with 6 bases between. This CDR3 reads CASSRYNEKLFF. The CDR3 region has the DNA TGTGCCAGCAGTCGGTACAATGAAAAACTGTTTTTT.

This sequence joins TRBV3-1 and TRBJ2-1; TRBD1 matches 9 bases. V lost 5 bases and J lost 4; bases outside the gene matches: 6. CDR1 and CDR2 from the germline V gene are LGHDT and YNNKEL (reference sequence). There are 15 residues in the CDR3. CDR3 coding DNA: TGTGCCAGCAGCACAGACAGGGGGGGATACAATGAGCAGTTCTTC. Amino acids: CASSTDRGGYNEQFF.

This clonotype has at least ten counts. This rearrangement joins TRBV20-1 to TRBJ2-5; no definite D call. V dropped 0 bases and J dropped 1 base, with 12 bases sitting between them. CDR3 size: 15 residues. From germline, CDR1 is DFQATT and CDR2 SNEGSKA (reference sequence). CDR3 loop: CSARDLRGIQETQYF. Written as DNA, the CDR3 is TGCAGTGCTAGAGATTTACGAGGAATCCAAGAGACCCAGTACTTC.